This T cell receptor beta chain was captured in a study of prognosis after radiotherapy for stage I lung cancer. A draw of about 6 milliliters of peripheral blood took place at each of two time points. The table lists this clonotype with a few counts. Antigen: not known. The study, taken as a whole, reports: Reduced Shannon entropy following stereotactic body radiation therapy was recorded in patients who developed distant metastases.

TCR beta CDR3 was amplified from genomic DNA by two-round multiplex PCR. Used in first-round PCR were primers specific to each TRBV and TRBJ gene. One entry per CDR3 protein, called by TCRdb with MiXCR from the multiplex PCR reads. The sample shows roughly 26,000 distinct CDR3 sequences, around 32% of them seen only once. This CDR3 comprises 12 residues. The V gene lost 3 bases and the J gene lost 6 bases, with 6 bases spanning the gap. Germline V gene lookup returns CDR1 LNHDA and CDR2 SQIVND (reference sequence). This material consisted of PBMCs, taken before or after stereotactic body radiation therapy (not recorded which). The chain uses TRBV19 and TRBJ1-5; unclear D gene. This clonotype was sampled from a donor aged 50 or older with non-small cell lung cancer. The CDR3 DNA is TGTGCCAGTAGTATTACGGGTCAGCCCCAGCATTTT. Its translation: CASSITGQPQHF.